The 2 T cell receptor beta chains below come from one sample, sequenced in a study of T cell responses to AZD1222 COVID-19 vaccine. Here immunoSEQ multiplex PCR was the method, and the copy in TCRdb shows in-frame clones only, minus some. The profile shows about 140,000 clones, 92% of them singletons. The sequencing here drew on peripheral blood, taken on day 0 of AZD1222 vaccination. These receptors all come from an adult in good health.

V and J are TRBV11-2 and TRBJ2-7; TRBD2 matches at 8 bases. This CDR3 is 13 amino acids long. Per germline, CDR1 SGHAT and CDR2 FQNNGV. Trimming removed 5 bases from V and 3 bases from J; junction bases left unmatched: 3. The CDR3: CASSLGTSYEQYF. In DNA, the CDR3 is TGTGCCAGCAGCCTGGGGACTAGCTACGAGCAGTACTTC.

The V gene is TRBV9, the J gene TRBJ2-5; TRBD2 is a possible D gene (5 bases). This CDR3 has 17 residues. Trimming took off 0 bases at V and 2 bases at J, with 17 bases between the two ends. The germline gives CDR1 SGDLS, CDR2 YYNGEE. CDR3 coding DNA: TGTGCCAGCAGCGTAGGGTGGCGGCCAGGAGGTCAAGAGACCCAGTACTTC. The encoded protein is CASSVGWRPGGQETQYF.